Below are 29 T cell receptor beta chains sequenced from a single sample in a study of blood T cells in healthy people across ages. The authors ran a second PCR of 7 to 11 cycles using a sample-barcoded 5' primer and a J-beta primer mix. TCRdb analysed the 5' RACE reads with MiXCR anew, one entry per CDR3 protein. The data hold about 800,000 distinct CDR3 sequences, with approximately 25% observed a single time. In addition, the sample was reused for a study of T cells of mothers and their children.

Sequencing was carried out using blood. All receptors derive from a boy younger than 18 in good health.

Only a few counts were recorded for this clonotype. This chain's CDR3 is CATSARGKTYGYTF. CDR3 DNA: TGTGCCACCAGTGCAAGGGGGAAAACCTATGGCTACACCTTC. This chain joins TRBV24-1 and TRBJ1-2, with D tentatively TRBD1 (6 bases). The CDR3 totals 14 residues. Trimming pared 5 bases from V and 4 bases from J, leaving 13 bases between. Germline V gives CDR1 KGHDR, CDR2 SFDVKD.

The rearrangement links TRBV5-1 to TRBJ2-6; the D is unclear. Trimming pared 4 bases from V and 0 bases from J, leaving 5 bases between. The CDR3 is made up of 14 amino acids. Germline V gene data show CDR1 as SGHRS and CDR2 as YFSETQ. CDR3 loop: CASSVTSGANVLTF. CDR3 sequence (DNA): TGCGCCAGCAGCGTGACCTCTGGGGCCAACGTCCTGACTTTC.

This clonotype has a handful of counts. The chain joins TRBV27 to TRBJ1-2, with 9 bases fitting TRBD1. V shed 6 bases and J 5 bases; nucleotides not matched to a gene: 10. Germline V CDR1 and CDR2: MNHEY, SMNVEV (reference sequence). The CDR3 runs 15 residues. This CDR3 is CASSPNGDRDYGYTF. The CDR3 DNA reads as TGTGCCAGCAGCCCAAACGGGGACAGGGATTATGGCTACACCTTC.

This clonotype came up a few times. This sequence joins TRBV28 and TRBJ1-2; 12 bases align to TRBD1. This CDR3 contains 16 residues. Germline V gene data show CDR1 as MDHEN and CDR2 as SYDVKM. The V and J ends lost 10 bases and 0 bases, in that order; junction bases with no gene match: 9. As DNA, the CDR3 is TGTGCCACACATGGGACAGGGGGCCGAGCTAACTATGGCTACACCTTC. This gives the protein CATHGTGGRANYGYTF.

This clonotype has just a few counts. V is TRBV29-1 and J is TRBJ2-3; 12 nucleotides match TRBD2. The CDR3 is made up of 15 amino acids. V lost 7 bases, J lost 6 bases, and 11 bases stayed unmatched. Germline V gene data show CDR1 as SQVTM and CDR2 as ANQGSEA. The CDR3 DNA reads TGCAGCGCATCGGCCCTAGCGGGAGGGCAGGATACGCAGTATTTT. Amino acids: CSASALAGGQDTQYF.

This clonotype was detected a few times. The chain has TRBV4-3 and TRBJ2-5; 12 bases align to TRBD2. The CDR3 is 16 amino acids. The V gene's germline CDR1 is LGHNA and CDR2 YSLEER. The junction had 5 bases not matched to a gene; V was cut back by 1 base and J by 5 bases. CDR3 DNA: TGCGCCAGCAGCCAAGTTCCTAGCGGGGGGGAGGAGACCCAGTACTTC. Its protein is CASSQVPSGGEETQYF.

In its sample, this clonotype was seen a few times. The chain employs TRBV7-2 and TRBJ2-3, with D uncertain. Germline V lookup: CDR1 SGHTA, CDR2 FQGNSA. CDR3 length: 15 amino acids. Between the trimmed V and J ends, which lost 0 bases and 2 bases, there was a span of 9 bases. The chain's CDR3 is CASSLAAAATDTQYF. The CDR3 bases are TGTGCCAGCAGCTTAGCCGCTGCGGCCACAGATACGCAGTATTTT. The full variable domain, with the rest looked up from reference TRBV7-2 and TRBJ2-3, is GAGVSQSPSNKVTEKGKDVELRCDPISGHTALYWYRQSLGQGLEFLIYFQGNSAPDKSGLPSDRFSAERTGGSVSTLTIQRTQQEDSAVYLCASSLAAAATDTQYFGPGTRLTVL.

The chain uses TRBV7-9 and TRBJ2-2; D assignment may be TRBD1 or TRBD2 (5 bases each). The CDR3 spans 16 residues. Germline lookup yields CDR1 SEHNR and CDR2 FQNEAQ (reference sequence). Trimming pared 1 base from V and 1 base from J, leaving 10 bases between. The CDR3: CASSLVGAQNTGELFF. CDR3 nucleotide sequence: TGTGCCAGCAGCTTAGTCGGGGCACAGAACACCGGGGAGCTGTTTTTT.

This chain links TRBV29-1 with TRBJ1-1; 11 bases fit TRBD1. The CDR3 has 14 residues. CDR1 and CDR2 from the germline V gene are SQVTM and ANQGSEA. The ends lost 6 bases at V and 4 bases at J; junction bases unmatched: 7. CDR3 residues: CSVTGQGGSTEAFF. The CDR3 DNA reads TGCAGCGTGACGGGACAGGGGGGGAGCACTGAAGCTTTCTTT.

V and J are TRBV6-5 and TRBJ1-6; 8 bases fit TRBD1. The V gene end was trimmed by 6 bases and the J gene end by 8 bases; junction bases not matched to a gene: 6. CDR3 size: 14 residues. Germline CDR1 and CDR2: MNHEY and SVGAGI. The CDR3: CASSSDRGYSPLHF. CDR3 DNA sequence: TGTGCCAGCAGCTCCGACAGGGGATATTCACCCCTCCACTTT.

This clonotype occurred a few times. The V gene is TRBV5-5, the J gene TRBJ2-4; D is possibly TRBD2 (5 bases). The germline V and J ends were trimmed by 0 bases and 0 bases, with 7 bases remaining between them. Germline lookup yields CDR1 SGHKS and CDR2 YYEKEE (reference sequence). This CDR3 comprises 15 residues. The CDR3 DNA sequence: TGTGCCAGCAGCTTGGTCGGGATAGCCAAAAACATTCAGTACTTC. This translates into CASSLVGIAKNIQYF.

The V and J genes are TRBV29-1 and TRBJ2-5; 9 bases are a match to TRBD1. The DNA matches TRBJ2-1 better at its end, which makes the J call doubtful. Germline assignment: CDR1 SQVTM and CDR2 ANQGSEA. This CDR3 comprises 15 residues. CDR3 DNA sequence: TGCAGCGTTGGAGGCGGGACAGGGTTCCGCAATGAGCAGTTCTTC. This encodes CSVGGGTGFRNEQFF.

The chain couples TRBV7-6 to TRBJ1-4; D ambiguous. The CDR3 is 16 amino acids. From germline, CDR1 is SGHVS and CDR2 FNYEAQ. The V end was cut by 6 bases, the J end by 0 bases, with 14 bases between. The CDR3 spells CASSLAWVATNEKLFF. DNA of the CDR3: TGTGCCAGCAGTTTGGCTTGGGTTGCAACTAATGAAAAACTGTTTTTT.

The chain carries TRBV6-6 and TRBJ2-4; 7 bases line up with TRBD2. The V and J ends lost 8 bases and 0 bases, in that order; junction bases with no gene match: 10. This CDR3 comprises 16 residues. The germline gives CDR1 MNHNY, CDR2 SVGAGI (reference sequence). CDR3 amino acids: CASQDKGGIAKNIQYF. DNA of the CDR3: TGTGCCAGCCAGGATAAGGGAGGGATAGCCAAAAACATTCAGTACTTC.

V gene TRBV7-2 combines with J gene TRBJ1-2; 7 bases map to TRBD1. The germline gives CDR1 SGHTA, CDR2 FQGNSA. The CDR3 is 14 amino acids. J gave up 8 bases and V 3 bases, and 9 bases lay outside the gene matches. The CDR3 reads CASSFYRDSRGYTF. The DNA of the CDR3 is TGTGCCAGCAGCTTTTACCGGGACAGTCGAGGCTACACCTTC.

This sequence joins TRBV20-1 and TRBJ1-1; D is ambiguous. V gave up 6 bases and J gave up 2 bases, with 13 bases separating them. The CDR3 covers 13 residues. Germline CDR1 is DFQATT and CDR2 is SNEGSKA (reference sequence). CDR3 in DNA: TGCAGTGCCCCGGTTGGCTATAACACTGAAGCTTTCTTT. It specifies CSAPVGYNTEAFF.

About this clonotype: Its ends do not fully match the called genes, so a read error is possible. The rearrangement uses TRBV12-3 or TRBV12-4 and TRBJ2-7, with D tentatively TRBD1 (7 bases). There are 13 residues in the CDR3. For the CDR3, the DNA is TGTGCCAGCAGCCTCATACTCGGGGGACAGAATAACTTC. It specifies CASSLILGGQNNF.

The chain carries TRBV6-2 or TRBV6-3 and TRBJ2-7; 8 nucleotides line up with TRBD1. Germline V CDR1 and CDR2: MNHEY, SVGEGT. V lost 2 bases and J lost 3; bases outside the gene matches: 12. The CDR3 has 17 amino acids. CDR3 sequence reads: CASSYGVGQGEFYEQYF. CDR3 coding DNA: TGTGCCAGCAGTTACGGGGTCGGACAGGGTGAGTTCTACGAGCAGTACTTC.

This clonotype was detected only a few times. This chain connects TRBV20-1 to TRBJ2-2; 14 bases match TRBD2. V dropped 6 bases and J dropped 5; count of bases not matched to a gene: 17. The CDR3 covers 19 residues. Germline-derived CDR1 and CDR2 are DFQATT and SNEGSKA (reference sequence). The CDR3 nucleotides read TGCAGTGCGACGGTCGGTGGAGGGACTAGCGGGGGAGGAACCGGGGAGCTGTTTTTT. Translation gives CSATVGGGTSGGGTGELFF.

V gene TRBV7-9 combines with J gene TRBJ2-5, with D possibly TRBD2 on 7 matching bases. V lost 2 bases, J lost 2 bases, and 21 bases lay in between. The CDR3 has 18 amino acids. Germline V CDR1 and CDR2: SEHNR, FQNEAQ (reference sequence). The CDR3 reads CASSLRGKAGALQETQYF. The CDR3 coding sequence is TGTGCCAGCAGCTTAAGGGGGAAGGCGGGGGCCCTACAAGAGACCCAGTACTTC.

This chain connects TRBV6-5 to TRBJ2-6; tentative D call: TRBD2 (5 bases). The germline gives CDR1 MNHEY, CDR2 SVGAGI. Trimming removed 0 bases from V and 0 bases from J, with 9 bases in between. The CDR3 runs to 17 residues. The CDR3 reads CASSYSKTSSGANVLTF. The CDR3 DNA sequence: TGTGCCAGCAGTTACTCCAAAACTAGCTCTGGGGCCAACGTCCTGACTTTC.

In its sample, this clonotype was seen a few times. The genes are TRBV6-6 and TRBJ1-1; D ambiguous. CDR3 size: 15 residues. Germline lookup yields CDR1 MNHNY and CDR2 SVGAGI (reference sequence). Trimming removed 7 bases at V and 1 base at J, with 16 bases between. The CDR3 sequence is CASKGEKTANTEAFF. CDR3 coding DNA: TGTGCCAGCAAGGGAGAAAAGACCGCGAACACTGAAGCTTTCTTT.

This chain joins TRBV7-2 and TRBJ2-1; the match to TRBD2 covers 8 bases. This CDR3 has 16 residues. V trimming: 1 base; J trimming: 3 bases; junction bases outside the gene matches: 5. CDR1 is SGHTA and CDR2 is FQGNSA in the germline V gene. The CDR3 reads CASSLERTSGYNEQFF. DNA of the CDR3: TGTGCCAGCAGCTTAGAGCGAACTAGCGGCTACAATGAGCAGTTCTTC.

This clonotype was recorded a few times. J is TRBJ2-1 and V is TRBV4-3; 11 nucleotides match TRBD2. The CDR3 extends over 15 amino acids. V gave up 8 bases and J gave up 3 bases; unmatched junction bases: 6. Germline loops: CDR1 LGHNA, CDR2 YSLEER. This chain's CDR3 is CASGATSGIYNEQFF. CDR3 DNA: TGCGCCAGCGGCGCGACTAGCGGGATCTACAATGAGCAGTTCTTC.

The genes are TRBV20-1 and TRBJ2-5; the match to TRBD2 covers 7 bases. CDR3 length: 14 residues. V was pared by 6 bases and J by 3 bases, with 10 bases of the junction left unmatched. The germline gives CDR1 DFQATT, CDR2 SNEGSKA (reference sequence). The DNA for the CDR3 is TGCAGTGCGGGGGACCCGGGGGGAAAAGAGACCCAGTACTTC. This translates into CSAGDPGGKETQYF.

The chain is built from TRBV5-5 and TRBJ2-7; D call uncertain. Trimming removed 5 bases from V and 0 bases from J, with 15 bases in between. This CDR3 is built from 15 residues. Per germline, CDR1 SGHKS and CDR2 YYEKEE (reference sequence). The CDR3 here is CASSYSTVSSYEQYF. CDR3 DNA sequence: TGTGCCAGCAGTTATTCAACCGTTAGCTCCTACGAGCAGTACTTC.

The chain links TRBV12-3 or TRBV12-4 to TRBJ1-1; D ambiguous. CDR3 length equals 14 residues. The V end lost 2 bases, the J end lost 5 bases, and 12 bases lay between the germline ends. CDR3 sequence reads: CASSLQPRGTEAFF. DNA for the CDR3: TGTGCCAGCAGTTTACAGCCCCGGGGTACTGAAGCTTTCTTT.

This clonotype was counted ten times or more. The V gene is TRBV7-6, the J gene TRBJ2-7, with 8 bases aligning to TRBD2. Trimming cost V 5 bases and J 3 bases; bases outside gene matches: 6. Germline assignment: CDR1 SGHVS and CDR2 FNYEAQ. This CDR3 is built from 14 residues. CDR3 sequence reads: CASSPGAGDYEQYF. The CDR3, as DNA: TGTGCCAGCAGCCCGGGAGCGGGGGACTACGAGCAGTACTTC.

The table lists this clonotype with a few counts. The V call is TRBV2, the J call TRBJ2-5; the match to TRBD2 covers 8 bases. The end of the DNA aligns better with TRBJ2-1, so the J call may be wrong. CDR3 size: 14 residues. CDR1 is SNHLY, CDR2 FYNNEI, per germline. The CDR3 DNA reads TGTGCCAGCAGTGGTAGCGGGACCCTCAATGAGCAGTTCTTC. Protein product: CASSGSGTLNEQFF.